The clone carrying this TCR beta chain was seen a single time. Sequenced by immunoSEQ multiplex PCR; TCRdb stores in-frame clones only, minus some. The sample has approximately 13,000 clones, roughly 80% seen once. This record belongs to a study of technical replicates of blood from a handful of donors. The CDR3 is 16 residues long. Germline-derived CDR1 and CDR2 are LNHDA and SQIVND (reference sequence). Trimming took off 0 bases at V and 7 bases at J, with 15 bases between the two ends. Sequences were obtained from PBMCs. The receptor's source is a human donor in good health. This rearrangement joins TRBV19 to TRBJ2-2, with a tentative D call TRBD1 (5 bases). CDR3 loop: CASSIDQGPRFGELFF. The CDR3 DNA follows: TGTGCCAGTAGTATAGATCAGGGCCCCAGGTTCGGGGAGCTGTTTTTT.